This TCR beta chain comes out of a study of blood T cell repertoires in COVID-19. Profiled with immunoSEQ multiplex PCR; TCRdb holds only in-frame clones, not every one. This table has about 150,000 clones, approximately 89% appearing once. The J segment lost 0 bases and the V segment lost 4 bases, leaving 2 bases of the junction unmatched. This CDR3 spans 14 amino acids. Germline V gene data show CDR1 as LNHDA and CDR2 as SQIVND (reference sequence). V gene TRBV19 combines with J gene TRBJ1-1; 7 nucleotides match TRBD1. This TCR came from a human donor in a cohort sampled during active COVID-19. The specimen sequenced was peripheral blood. The CDR3 is CASSRTGLNTEAFF. CDR3 DNA sequence: TGTGCCAGTAGTAGGACAGGCCTGAACACTGAAGCTTTCTTT.